This T cell receptor beta chain is drawn from a study of blood T cell repertoires in COVID-19 (dated by TCRdb to 2018 to 2020). For the study in its entirety: Samples from collaborators originated in the United States, Italy and Spain and spanned both the acute and convalescent phases of COVID-19. The prospective study material was composed of cDNA or gDNA derived from T cells, B-cell-depleted T cells, or PBMCs. The dataset comprised deeply sampled blood TCRbeta repertoires from subjects exposed to, actively infected with, or recovered from COVID-19. The repertoires were released in a freely available public database meant as a resource for research on the immune response to SARS-CoV-2. The samples were drawn from the first 160 participants of the ongoing ImmuneRACE study and from about 1,200 subjects provided by 6 global collaborators. Sample metadata almost always included a de-identified subject ID, COVID-19 status, age in years and sex. Where available, HLA class I and class II types were obtained from metadata supplied by the sample provider rather than from assay-based typing.

What the work shows at the level of the full study, not this receptor alone: The amount of clinical and demographic metadata varied by source and participant and was provided uncurated.

Worth noting for this clone: Its antigen is currently not known. No much larger clone is present one base from it, and per-base qualities are unavailable.

Whole blood was collected in K2EDTA tubes by collaborating institutions according to the institutions' own protocols. For TCRbeta analysis, collaborators shipped samples in one of three forms: frozen whole blood, isolated PBMCs, or DNA extracted from either of those sample types. TCRbeta CDR3 regions were amplified from genomic DNA using the immunoSEQ Assay, a bias-controlled multiplex PCR. From the authors' description of their analysis: Within the assay, amplification of reference gene primers was used to estimate how many nucleated cells each sample contained. To quantify the absolute abundance of each unique TCRbeta CDR3 rearrangement, sequence reads were collapsed and filtered. For each sample, productive Simpson clonality was calculated by taking the square root of Simpson's diversity index across productive rearrangements. The table comes from immuneACCESS by way of TCRdb, which keeps in-frame sequences with V and J called. Part of the clones is missing from these tables; in studies checked, under half for an unresolved V gene and the rest for unknown reasons. Clonal size and the V and J genes are those of that table, whereas D and trimming came from the DNA. Recorded for this sample are under 250,000 clones; approximately 86% of them occurred a single time. The top ten clones comprise more than 6% of the sample.

At the junction V is shortened by 1 base and J by 5 bases, with 17 bases in between. As encoded in the germline V gene, CDR1 is MGHRA while CDR2 is YSYEKL. Its CDR3 holds 16 amino acids, cysteine through phenylalanine. The read is trimmed to its CDR3 DNA, 48 bases read in frame from base 1. The receptor's source is a woman aged 55-70 years with active or convalescent COVID-19. The chain uses TRBV4-1 and TRBJ2-5, with the D gene call left open. Material: peripheral blood. In nucleotides, the sequence is TGCGCCAGCAGCCAAGGAGCAACTGTTAATTGGGAGACCCAGTACTTC. It encodes CASSQGATVNWETQYF.